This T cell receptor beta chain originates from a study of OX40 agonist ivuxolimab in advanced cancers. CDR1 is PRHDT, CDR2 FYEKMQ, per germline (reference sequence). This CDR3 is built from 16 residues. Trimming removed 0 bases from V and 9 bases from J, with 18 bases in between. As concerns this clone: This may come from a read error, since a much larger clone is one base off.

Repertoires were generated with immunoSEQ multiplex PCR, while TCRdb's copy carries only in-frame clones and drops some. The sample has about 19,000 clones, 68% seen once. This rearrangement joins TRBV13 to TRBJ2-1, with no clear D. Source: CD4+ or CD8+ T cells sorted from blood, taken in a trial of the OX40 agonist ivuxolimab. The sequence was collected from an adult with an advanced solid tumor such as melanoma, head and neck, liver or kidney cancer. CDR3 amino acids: CASSLGLAELGSEQFF. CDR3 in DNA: TGTGCCAGCAGCTTAGGCCTTGCGGAATTAGGCAGTGAGCAGTTCTTC.